Sequencing of this T cell receptor beta chain was carried out in a study of blood T cell repertoires in COVID-19. Study at large: Samples taken during acute and convalescent COVID-19 were collected in the United States, Italy and Spain.

Germline V lookup: CDR1 SGHAT, CDR2 FQNNGV. With 4 bases removed from V and 9 bases from J, the gap between germline ends came to 12 bases. This CDR3 has 12 residues. Here immunoSEQ multiplex PCR was the method, and the copy in TCRdb shows in-frame clones only, minus some. The sample carries around 54,000 clones, 81% recorded once. The material sequenced was peripheral blood. This sequence originates from a woman aged 60 to 75 with acute or convalescent COVID-19. The chain has TRBV11-2 and TRBJ1-1, with D unresolved. The DNA for the CDR3 is TGTGCCAGCAGCTCCTCGAAACAAAAAGCTTTCTTT. As protein: CASSSSKQKAFF.